This T cell receptor (beta chain) was captured by sequencing in a study of beta chain features in type 1 diabetes. The overall study: Taken together, all samples contributed approximately 110 million examined sorted cells.

cDNA synthesis used the whole RNA isolate, giving expressed TCRB sequences. Profiled with immunoSEQ multiplex PCR; TCRdb holds only in-frame clones, not every one. The data hold some 410,000 clones, with roughly 13% observed a single time. Study-wide points: Diminished insertions and augmented deletions at VDJ junctions characterized type 1 diabetes patients. In comparison with healthy donors, patients had naive, central memory and Treg TCRB repertoires that appeared more similar.

Notes on this clone: What it binds is unknown.

Sequenced input: naive CD4+ T cells from blood. This TCR was sampled from a man under 40 in good health.

The CDR3 reads CASSSGTENGAFF. CDR3 coding DNA: TGTGCCAGCTCTTCCGGGACAGAAAATGGAGCTTTCTTT. The chain employs TRBV18 and TRBJ1-1, with 7 bases that match TRBD1. Unmatched junction bases numbered 11, after V lost 6 bases and J lost 10 bases. This CDR3 is 13 amino acids long. In germline, CDR1 is KGHSH, CDR2 LQKENI.